This T cell receptor (beta chain) appears in the sequencing data of a study of monozygotic twins with inflammatory bowel disease. Germline V gene lookup returns CDR1 SGHTA and CDR2 FQGNSA. The CDR3 loop spans 13 amino acids. The template switching step added UMIs that contained a 6-nucleotide sample barcode. The authors ran two nested PCRs of around 15 and 9 cycles on TCRalpha and TCRbeta cDNA. TCRdb re-called the 5' RACE reads and shows each CDR3 protein once, DNA omitted. This sample lists some 150,000 distinct CDR3 sequences; its ten largest clones have around 7.2%. This TCR came from a human donor with ulcerative colitis or Crohn's disease, or a healthy co-twin of an affected twin (not recorded which). The sequenced sample was blood. The rearrangement joins TRBV7-2 to TRBJ2-7. CDR3 protein: CASSFQPAYEQYF.